The clone carrying this TCR beta chain was counted between two and nine times. From germline, CDR1 is LNHDA and CDR2 SQIVND (reference sequence). The CDR3 loop spans 12 amino acids. Losses at the gene ends were 11 bases for V and 6 bases for J; bases not matched to a gene: 10. As processed by the authors: Reference gene primer amplification gave nucleated cell count estimates. The method was immunoSEQ multiplex PCR; TCRdb's version includes in-frame clones alone and lacks a portion of them. V and J calls plus clone size are reproduced from that table; the DNA served to infer D and trimming. The table shows around 72,000 clones, with 88% occurring only once. This sample stems from a study of blood T cell repertoires in COVID-19. Whole-study context: Acute-phase and convalescent COVID-19 samples originated in the United States, Italy and Spain. In each case, the material was cDNA or gDNA derived from T cells, B-cell-depleted T cells, or PBMCs.

This clonotype was sampled from a woman in her 70s with acute or convalescent COVID-19. Sequencing was performed on peripheral blood. The genes are TRBV19 and TRBJ2-7, with 7 positions matching TRBD1. CDR3 loop: CAGLGQVGEQYF. The CDR3, as DNA: TGTGCCGGATTAGGACAGGTCGGCGAGCAGTACTTC.